This T cell receptor (beta chain) originates from a study of blood T cells in healthy people across ages. Then a second PCR, running about 6 to 12 cycles, was carried out with a sample-barcoded 5' primer and a J-beta primer mix. TCRdb re-analysed the 5' RACE reads in MiXCR, keeping a single row per CDR3 protein. Of some 760,000 distinct CDR3 sequences listed, about 25% are singletons. This clonotype was counted between two and nine times. Germline V gene data show CDR1 as DFQATT and CDR2 as SNEGSKA (reference sequence). The J segment lost 3 bases and the V segment lost 6 bases, leaving 7 bases of the junction unmatched. CDR3 size: 14 residues. Separately, the same data were catalogued under a study of T cells of mothers and their children. That study adds: A few healthy Caucasian mothers, along with their six children, served as the donors. Related and unrelated pairs show similar shaping of TCR recombination output by thymic selection.

The clonotype comes from a boy younger than 18 in good health. The sample taken for sequencing was blood. This chain uses TRBV20-1 with TRBJ1-4; 7 positions agree with TRBD1. The CDR3 sequence: CSAHPGTANEKLFF. The CDR3 DNA is TGCAGTGCACACCCCGGGACAGCTAATGAAAAACTGTTTTTT.